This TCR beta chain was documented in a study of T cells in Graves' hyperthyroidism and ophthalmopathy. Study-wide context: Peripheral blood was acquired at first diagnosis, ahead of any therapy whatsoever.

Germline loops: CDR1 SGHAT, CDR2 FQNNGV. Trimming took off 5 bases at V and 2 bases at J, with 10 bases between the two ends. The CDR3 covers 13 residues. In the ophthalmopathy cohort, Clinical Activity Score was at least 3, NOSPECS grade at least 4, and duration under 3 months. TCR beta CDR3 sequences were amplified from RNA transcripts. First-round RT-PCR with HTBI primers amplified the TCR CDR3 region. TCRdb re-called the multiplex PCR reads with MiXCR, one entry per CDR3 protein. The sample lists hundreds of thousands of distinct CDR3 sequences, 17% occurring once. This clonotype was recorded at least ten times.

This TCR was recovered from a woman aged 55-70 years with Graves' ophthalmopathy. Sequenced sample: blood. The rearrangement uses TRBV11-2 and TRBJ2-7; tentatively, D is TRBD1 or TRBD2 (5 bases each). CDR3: CASSEGRAYEQYF. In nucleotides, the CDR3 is TGTGCCAGCAGCGAGGGACGGGCCTACGAGCAGTACTTC. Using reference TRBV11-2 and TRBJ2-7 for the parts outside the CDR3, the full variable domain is EAGVAQSPRYKIIEKRQSVAFWCNPISGHATLYWYQQILGQGPKLLIQFQNNGVVDDSQLPKDRFSAERLKGVDSTLKIQPAKLEDSAVYLCASSEGRAYEQYFGPGTRLTVT.